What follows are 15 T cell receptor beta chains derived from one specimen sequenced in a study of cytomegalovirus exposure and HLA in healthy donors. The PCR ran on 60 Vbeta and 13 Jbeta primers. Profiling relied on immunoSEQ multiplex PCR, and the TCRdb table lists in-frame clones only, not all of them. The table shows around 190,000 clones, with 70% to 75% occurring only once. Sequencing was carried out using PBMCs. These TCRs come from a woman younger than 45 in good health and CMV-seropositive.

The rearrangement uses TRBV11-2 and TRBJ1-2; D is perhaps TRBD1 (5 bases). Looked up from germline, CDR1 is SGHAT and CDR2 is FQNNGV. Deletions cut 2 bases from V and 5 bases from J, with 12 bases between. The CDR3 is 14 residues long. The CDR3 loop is CASSLPTGPYGYTF. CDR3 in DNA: TGTGCCAGCAGCTTACCTACAGGACCGTATGGCTACACCTTC.

CDR3 amino acids: CASTVGQPTEAFF. Here the CDR3 DNA reads TGTGCCAGCACTGTAGGACAGCCCACTGAAGCTTTCTTT. The chain recombines TRBV28 with TRBJ1-1, with D possibly being TRBD1 (6 bases). The CDR3 loop spans 13 amino acids. Trimming took off 7 bases at V and 4 bases at J, with 13 bases between the two ends. The germline V gene has CDR1 MDHEN and CDR2 SYDVKM.

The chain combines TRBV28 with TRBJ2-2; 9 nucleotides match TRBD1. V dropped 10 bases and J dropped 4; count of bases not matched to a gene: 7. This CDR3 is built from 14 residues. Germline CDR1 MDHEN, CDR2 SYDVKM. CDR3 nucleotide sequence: TGTGCCACCTGGGACAGGGATATCACCGGGGAGCTGTTTTTT. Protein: CATWDRDITGELFF.

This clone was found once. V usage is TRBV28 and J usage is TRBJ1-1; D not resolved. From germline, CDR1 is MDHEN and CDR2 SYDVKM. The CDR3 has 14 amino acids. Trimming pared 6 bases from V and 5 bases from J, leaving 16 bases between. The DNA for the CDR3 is TGTGCCAGCAGACCGAACCCCTTCGGGACTGAAGCTTTCTTT. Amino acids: CASRPNPFGTEAFF.

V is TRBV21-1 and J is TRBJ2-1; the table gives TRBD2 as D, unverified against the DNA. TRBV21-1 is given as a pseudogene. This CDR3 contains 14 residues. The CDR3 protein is CASSKAHSSAEQFF. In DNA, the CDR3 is TGTGCCAGCAGCAAAGCTCATAGTTCTGCCGAGCAGTTCTTC.

This CDR3 reads CTSSRTGGRLGELFF. The CDR3 coding sequence is TGCACCAGCAGCCGGACAGGGGGCCGCCTCGGGGAGCTGTTTTTT. The rearrangement links TRBV1 to TRBJ2-2; whether TRBD1, the table's D call, matches the DNA was not checked. TRBV1 is a pseudogene. The CDR3 totals 15 residues.

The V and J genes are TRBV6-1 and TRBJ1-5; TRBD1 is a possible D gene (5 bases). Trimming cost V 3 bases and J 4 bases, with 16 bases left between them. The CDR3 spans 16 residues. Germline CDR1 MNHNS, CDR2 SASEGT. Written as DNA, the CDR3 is TGTGCCAGCAGTGACGGACCGGGACTTCAAAATCAGCCCCAGCATTTT. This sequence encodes CASSDGPGLQNQPQHF.

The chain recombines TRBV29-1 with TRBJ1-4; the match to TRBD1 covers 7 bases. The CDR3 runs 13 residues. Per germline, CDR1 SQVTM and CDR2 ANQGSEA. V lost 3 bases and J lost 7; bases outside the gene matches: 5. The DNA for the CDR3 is TGCAGCGTTGACGGGCAGGGGGGTGAAAAACTGTTTTTT. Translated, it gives CSVDGQGGEKLFF.

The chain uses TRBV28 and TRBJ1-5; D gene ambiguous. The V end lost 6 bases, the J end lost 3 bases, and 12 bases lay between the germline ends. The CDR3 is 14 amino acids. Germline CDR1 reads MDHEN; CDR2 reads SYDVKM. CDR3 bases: TGTGCCAGCAGCAGCCCCAGGTTCAATCAGCCCCAGCATTTT. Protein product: CASSSPRFNQPQHF.

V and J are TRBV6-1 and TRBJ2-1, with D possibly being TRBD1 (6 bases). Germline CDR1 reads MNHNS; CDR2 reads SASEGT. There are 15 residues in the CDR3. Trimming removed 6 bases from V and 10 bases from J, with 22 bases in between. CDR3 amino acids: CASRDKGHRHEEQFF. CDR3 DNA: TGTGCCAGCAGGGACAAGGGACACCGCCATGAGGAGCAGTTCTTC.

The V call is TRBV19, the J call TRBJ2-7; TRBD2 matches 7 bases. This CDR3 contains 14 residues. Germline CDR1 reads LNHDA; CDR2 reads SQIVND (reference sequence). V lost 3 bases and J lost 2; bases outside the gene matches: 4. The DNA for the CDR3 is TGTGCCAGTAGTATTGGGAGGGGACCCTACGAGCAGTACTTC. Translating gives CASSIGRGPYEQYF.

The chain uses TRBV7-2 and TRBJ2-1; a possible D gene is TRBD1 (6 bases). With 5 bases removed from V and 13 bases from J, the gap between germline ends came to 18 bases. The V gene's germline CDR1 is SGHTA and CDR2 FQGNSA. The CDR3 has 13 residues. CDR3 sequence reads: CASSDRDTFSQFF. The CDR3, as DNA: TGTGCCAGCAGCGACCGGGACACTTTTTCCCAGTTCTTC. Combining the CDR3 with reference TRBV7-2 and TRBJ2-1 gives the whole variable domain GAGVSQSPSNKVTEKGKDVELRCDPISGHTALYWYRQSLGQGLEFLIYFQGNSAPDKSGLPSDRFSAERTGGSVSTLTIQRTQQEDSAVYLCASSDRDTFSQFFGPGTRLTVL.

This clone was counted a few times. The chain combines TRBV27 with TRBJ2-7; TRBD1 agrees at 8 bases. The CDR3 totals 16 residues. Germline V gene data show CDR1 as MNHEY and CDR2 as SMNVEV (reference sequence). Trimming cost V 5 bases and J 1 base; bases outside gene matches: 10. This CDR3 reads CASSPRGLSESYEQYF. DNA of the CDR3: TGTGCCAGCAGTCCCAGGGGGCTCTCCGAATCCTACGAGCAGTACTTC.

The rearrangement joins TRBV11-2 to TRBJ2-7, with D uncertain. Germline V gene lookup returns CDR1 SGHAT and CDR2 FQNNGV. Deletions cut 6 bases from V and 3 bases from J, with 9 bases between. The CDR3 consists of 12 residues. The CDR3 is CASRQINYEQYF. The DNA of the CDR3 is TGTGCCAGCAGGCAGATAAACTACGAGCAGTACTTC.

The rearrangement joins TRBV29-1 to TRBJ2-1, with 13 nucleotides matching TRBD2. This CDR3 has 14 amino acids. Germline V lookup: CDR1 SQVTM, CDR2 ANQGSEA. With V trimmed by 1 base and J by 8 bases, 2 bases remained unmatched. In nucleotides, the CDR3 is TGCAGCGTTGAAGGGACTAGCGGGGGCTATGAGCAGTTCTTC. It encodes CSVEGTSGGYEQFF.